This TCR beta chain originates from a study of cytomegalovirus exposure and HLA in healthy donors. PCR was performed using 60 Vbeta and 13 Jbeta primers. The repertoire was sequenced with immunoSEQ multiplex PCR; TCRdb's copy has only in-frame clones and lacks some. The listing records more than 200,000 clones. A word on this clone: Its specificity is not known.

Regarding the study as a whole: A later analysis showed HLA-associated TCR beta chains outstripping equally common others in clonal expansion.

V lost 5 bases and J 1 base, leaving 14 bases between the germline ends. Germline loops: CDR1 SGHTA, CDR2 FQGNSA. The CDR3 is made up of 15 amino acids. The chain recombines TRBV7-2 with TRBJ1-1; possibly TRBD1 for D (5 bases). The sequenced sample was PBMCs. The clonotype comes from a woman aged 25 to 39 in good health and CMV-seropositive. CDR3 protein: CASSPYSGGNTEAFF. CDR3 bases: TGTGCCAGCAGCCCCTACTCGGGGGGGAACACTGAAGCTTTCTTT.